The sequence of this T cell receptor (beta chain) was determined in a study of T-cell memory formation after mild COVID-19. This clonotype was observed a few times. This CDR3 comprises 14 residues. The ends were cut back, 0 bases at V and 7 bases at J, with 10 bases in the middle. Germline V gene data show CDR1 as KGHSH and CDR2 as LQKENI. TCRdb re-called the 5' RACE reads with MiXCR, one entry per CDR3 protein. The data hold about 170,000 distinct CDR3 sequences, with 10% to 15% observed a single time. This chain uses TRBV18 with TRBJ2-1, with D hard to call. This TCR was sampled from a man younger than 30 who had mild COVID-19 (a few samples of this study predate the infection). Cell type and time point are not known. The specimen was PBMCs or a T cell subset sorted from them (not recorded which). In DNA form, the CDR3 reads TGTGCCAGCTCACCACCGGGCCTAGGGAATGAGCAGTTCTTC. Translated, it gives CASSPPGLGNEQFF.